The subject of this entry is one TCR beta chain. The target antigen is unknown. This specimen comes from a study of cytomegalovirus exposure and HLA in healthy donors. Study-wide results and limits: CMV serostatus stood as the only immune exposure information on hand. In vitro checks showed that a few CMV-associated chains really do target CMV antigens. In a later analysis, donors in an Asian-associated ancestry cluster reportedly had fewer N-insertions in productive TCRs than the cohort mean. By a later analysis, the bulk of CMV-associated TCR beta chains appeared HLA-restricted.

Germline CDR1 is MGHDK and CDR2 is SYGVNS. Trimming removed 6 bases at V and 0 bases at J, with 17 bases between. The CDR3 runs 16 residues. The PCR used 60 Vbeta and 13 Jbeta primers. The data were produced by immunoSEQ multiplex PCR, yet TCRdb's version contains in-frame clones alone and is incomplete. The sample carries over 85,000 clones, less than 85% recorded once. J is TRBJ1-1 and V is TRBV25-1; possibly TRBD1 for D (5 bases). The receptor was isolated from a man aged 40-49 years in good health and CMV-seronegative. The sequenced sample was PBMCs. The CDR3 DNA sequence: TGTGCCAGCAGCGAGGCCTCGGGGGGAGTGAACACTGAAGCTTTCTTT. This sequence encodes CASSEASGGVNTEAFF.